This TCR beta chain comes out of a study of early T cells in non-severe SARS-CoV-2 infection. For the study at large: Chains were not paired, and sequencing was done on bulk RNA from unsorted whole blood.

There are 18 residues in the CDR3. The germline CDR1 and CDR2 sequences are KGHDR and SFDVKD. V gave up 4 bases and J gave up 1 base; unmatched junction bases: 12. Unique molecular identifiers were added to individual cDNA molecules. TCRdb itself ran the 5' RACE reads through MiXCR, one entry per CDR3 protein. The profile covers about 80,000 distinct CDR3 sequences, with roughly 16% appearing a single time and approximately 2.9% taken by the ten largest. This clonotype was detected only a few times. V usage is TRBV24-1 and J usage is TRBJ2-3; 8 bases align to TRBD1. The receptor was isolated from an adult who was a healthcare worker with PCR-confirmed SARS-CoV-2 infection or an uninfected control (not recorded which). The sample taken for sequencing was whole blood. Written as DNA, the CDR3 is TGTGCCACCAGTGACCCAGCAAAGACAGGGGCCCGCACAGATACGCAGTATTTT. Protein sequence: CATSDPAKTGARTDTQYF.